This T cell receptor (beta chain) was captured by sequencing in a study of identical twins. TCRdb used MiXCR to reprocess the 5' RACE reads, holding one entry per CDR3 protein. The sample has a few hundred thousand distinct CDR3 sequences; over 8.5% are singletons. With 5 bases clipped from V and 3 bases from J, the junction kept 6 bases outside the gene matches. This CDR3 contains 14 residues. These data were also filed under a second study, of yellow fever vaccine responses in identical twins.

Sequencing was performed on PBMCs. J is TRBJ2-7 and V is TRBV12-3 or TRBV12-4; 8 nucleotides match TRBD1. The clonotype originates from a woman between 18 and 30 years old in good health. In nucleotides, the CDR3 is TGTGCCAGCAGTACCCGGACAGGGTTCTACGAGCAGTACTTC. Translating gives CASSTRTGFYEQYF.